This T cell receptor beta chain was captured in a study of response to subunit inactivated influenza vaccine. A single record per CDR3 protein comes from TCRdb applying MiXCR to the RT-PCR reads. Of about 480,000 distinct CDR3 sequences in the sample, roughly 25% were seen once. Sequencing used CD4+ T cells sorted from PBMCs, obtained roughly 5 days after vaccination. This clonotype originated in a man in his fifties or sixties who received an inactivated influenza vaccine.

This CDR3 reads CASSTTPGSAQYF. The DNA of the CDR3 is TGTGCCAGCAGTACAACCCCCGGTAGTGCCCAGTACTTC. This rearrangement joins TRBV27 to TRBJ2-5; no definite D call. Germline V CDR1 and CDR2: MNHEY, SMNVEV (reference sequence). This CDR3 comprises 13 residues. V was clipped by 5 bases and J by 9 bases, with 16 bases between them.